Listed below are T cell receptor beta chains from one sample, sequenced in a study of human T cells and chemical hapten exposure. TCRdb analysed the reads with MiXCR anew, one entry per CDR3 protein. The table shows around 120,000 distinct CDR3 sequences, with 8.5% to 9% occurring only once. Specimen: whole blood. Source of these receptors: a human donor in good health. Some clones in this sample may be carry-over from other donors' samples. Each CDR3 is given with its conserved first and last residue. Each record gives: V gene, D gene, J gene, clone size, CDR3 protein, CDR3 DNA. A D gene is named only where the DNA matches it firmly. Rows give clone size only sometimes, using once, few, many, or a class for an expanded clone.

TRBV5-1	TRBD2	TRBJ2-1	.	CASSSPGLAGKEQFF	TGCGCCAGCAGCTCACCGGGACTAGCGGGTAAGGAGCAGTTCTTC
TRBV5-8	.	TRBJ2-2	.	CASSWGPQNTGELFF	TGTGCCAGCAGCTGGGGACCCCAGAACACCGGGGAGCTGTTTTTT
TRBV11-2	.	TRBJ2-2	many	CASSLQGAGELFF	TGTGCCAGCAGCTTACAGGGCGCCGGGGAGCTGTTTTTT
TRBV12-5	TRBD1	TRBJ1-5	few	CASGLDRGNQPQHF	TGTGCTAGTGGTTTAGACAGGGGTAATCAGCCCCAGCATTTT
TRBV25-1	TRBD2	TRBJ2-5	.	CASRDDPGLAGQETQYF	TGTGCCAGCAGGGATGATCCGGGACTAGCGGGGCAAGAGACCCAGTACTTC
TRBV5-5	.	TRBJ1-1	.	CASSLVQGYTEAFF	TGTGCCAGCAGCTTGGTGCAGGGATACACTGAAGCTTTCTTT
TRBV7-7	.	TRBJ2-2	.	CASSLAGSETGELFF	TGTGCCAGCAGCTTAGCCGGGAGTGAAACCGGGGAGCTGTTTTTT
TRBV5-5	.	TRBJ2-2	.	CASSFRERHGNTGELFF	TGTGCCAGCAGCTTCCGGGAGAGACACGGAAACACCGGGGAGCTGTTTTTT
TRBV7-2	.	TRBJ1-5	.	CASSLGVGHSNQPQHF	TGTGCCAGCAGCTTAGGCGTCGGACATAGTAATCAGCCCCAGCATTTT
TRBV12-3/TRBV12-4	.	TRBJ1-2	many	CASSLGIYGYTF	TGTGCCAGCAGTTTAGGCATCTATGGCTACACCTTC
TRBV5-5	TRBD1	TRBJ2-7	few	CASSLMVGQGLLSYEQYF	TGTGCCAGCAGCTTGATGGTTGGACAGGGCCTACTTTCCTACGAGCAGTACTTC
TRBV20-1	.	TRBJ1-3	few	CSAYTPRGLAGNTIYF	TGCAGTGCATATACTCCCAGGGGTTTGGCTGGAAACACCATATATTTT
TRBV6-5	.	TRBJ1-1	many	CASSYPGRNTEAFF	TGTGCCAGCAGTTACCCTGGAAGGAACACTGAAGCTTTCTTT
TRBV5-6	.	TRBJ2-1	once	CASSLNRLESRASTYDEQFF	TGTGCCAGCAGCTTGAATAGGCTAGAATCCCGCGCATCTACCTACGATGAGCAGTTCTTC
TRBV5-1	.	TRBJ1-6	few	CASRDDSYNSPLHF	TGCGCCAGCAGGGACGACAGCTATAATTCACCCCTCCACTTT
TRBV27	TRBD1	TRBJ1-1	many	CASSRDRGRYTEAFF	TGTGCCAGCAGCCGGGACAGGGGGCGGTACACTGAAGCTTTCTTT